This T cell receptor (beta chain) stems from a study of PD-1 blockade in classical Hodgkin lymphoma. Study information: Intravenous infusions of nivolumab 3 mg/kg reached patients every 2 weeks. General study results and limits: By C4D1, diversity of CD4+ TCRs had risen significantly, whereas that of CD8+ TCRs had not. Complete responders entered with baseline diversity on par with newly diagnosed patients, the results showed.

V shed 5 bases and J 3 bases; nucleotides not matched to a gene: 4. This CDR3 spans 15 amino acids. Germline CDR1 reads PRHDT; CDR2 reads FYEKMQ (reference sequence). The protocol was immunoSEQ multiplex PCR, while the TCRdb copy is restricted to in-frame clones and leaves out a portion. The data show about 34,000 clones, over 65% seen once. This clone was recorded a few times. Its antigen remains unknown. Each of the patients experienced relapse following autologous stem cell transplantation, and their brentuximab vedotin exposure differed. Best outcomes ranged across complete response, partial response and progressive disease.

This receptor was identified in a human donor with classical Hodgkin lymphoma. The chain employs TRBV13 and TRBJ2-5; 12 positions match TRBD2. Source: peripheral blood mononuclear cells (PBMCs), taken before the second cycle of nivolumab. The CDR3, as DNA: TGTGCCAGCAGCGAAACTAGCGGGGGGAAAGAGACCCAGTACTTC. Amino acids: CASSETSGGKETQYF.